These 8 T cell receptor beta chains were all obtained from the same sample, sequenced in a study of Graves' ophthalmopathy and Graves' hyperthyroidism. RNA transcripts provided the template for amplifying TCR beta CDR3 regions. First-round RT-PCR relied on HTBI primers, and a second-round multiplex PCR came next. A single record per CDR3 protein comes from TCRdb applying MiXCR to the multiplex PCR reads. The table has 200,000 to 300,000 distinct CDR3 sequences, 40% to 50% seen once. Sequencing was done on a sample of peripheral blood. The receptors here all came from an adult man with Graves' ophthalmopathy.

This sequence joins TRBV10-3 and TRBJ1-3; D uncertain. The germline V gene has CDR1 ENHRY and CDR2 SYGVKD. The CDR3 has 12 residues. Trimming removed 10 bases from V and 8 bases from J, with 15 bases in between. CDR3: CASSPVRDTIYF. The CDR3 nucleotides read TGTGCCAGTAGCCCCGTCCGGGACACCATATATTTT.

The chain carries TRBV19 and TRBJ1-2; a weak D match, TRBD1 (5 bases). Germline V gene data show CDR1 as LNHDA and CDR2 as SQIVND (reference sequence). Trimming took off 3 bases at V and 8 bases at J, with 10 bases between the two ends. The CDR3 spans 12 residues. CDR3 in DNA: TGTGCCAGTAGTATGGGAGGGGTCGGCTACACCTTC. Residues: CASSMGGVGYTF.

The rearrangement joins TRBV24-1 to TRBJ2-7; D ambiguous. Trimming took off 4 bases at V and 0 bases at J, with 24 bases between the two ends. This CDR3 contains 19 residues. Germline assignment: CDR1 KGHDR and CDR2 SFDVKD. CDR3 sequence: CATSDTVRVARLSSYEQYF. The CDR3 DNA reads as TGTGCCACCAGTGACACAGTTCGGGTCGCGAGACTGAGCTCCTACGAGCAGTACTTC.

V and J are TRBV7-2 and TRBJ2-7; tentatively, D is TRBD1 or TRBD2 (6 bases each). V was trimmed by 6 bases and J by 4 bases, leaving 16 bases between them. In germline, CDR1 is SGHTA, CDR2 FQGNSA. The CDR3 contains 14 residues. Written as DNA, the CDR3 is TGTGCCAGCAGTTTAAGGGGGGACGGGTACGAGCAGTACTTC. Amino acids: CASSLRGDGYEQYF.

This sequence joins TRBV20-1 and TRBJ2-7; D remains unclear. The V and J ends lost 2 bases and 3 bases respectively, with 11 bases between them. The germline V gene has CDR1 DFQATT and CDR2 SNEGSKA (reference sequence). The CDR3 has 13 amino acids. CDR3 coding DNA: TGCAGTGCTAGAAAGTTCCCAGACTACGAGCAGTACTTC. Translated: CSARKFPDYEQYF.

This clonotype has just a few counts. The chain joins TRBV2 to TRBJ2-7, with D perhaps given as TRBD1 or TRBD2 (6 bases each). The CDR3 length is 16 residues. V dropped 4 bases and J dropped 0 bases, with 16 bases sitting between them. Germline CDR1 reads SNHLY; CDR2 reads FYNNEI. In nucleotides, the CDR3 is TGTGCCAGCAGTGTAGGGGGGACGGGAAGCTCCTACGAGCAGTACTTC. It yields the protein CASSVGGTGSSYEQYF.

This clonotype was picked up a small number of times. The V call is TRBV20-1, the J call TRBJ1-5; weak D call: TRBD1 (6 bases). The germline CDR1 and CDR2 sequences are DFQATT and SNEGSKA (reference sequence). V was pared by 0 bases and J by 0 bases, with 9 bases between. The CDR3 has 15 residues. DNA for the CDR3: TGCAGTGCTAGAGATACAGGGATTAGCAATCAGCCCCAGCATTTT. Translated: CSARDTGISNQPQHF.

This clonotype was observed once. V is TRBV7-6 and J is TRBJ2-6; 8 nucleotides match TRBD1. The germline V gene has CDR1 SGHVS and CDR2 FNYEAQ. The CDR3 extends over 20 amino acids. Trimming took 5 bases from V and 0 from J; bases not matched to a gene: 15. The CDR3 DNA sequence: TGTGCCAGCAGCCCGTACAAAGCGACAGGGGCTTCCTCTGGGGCCAACGTCCTGACTTTC. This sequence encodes CASSPYKATGASSGANVLTF.